This record looks at one TCR beta chain sequence and its context. The data were produced by immunoSEQ multiplex PCR, yet TCRdb's version contains in-frame clones alone and is incomplete. The sample gives about 120,000 clones, 65% to 85% of which show up once; approximately 4.6% is in the top ten. This sample is drawn from a study of T cell responses to AZD1222 COVID-19 vaccine. Background on the study: Pooling of second doses given at about 4 or about 12 weeks was done.

This TCR was recovered from an adult in good health. Material: peripheral blood, obtained on day 0 of AZD1222 vaccination.

CDR3 in amino acids: CASSHTVVATGGPYEQYF. As DNA, the CDR3 is TGCGCCAGCAGTCATACCGTGGTGGCCACGGGGGGTCCCTACGAGCAGTACTTC. V and J are TRBV23-1 and TRBJ2-7, with 7 bases lining up with TRBD2. TRBV23-1 is an ORF for which the function is uncertain. This CDR3 comprises 18 residues. V was clipped by 3 bases and J by 2 bases; unmatched bases: 16.